A single sample gave rise to the 4 T cell receptor beta chains below, sequenced in a study of blood T cell repertoires in COVID-19. Clones were read by immunoSEQ multiplex PCR, and TCRdb kept only the in-frame ones, dropping some. The sample records 120,000 to 150,000 clones, around 86% being singletons. Sequenced sample: peripheral blood. These receptors came from a human donor in a cohort sampled during active COVID-19.

This chain links TRBV6-2 or TRBV6-3 with TRBJ2-7; no firm D call. Trimming stripped 2 bases from V and 4 bases from J, with 12 bases between. This CDR3 is built from 14 residues. The germline V gene has CDR1 MNHEY and CDR2 SVGEGT. The CDR3 is CASSYQFGRYEQYF. The CDR3 nucleotides read TGTGCCAGCAGTTACCAGTTTGGCAGATACGAGCAGTACTTC.

This chain connects TRBV7-2 to TRBJ1-6; TRBD1 agrees at 8 bases. With 5 bases clipped from V and 7 bases from J, the junction kept 7 bases outside the gene matches. The germline gives CDR1 SGHTA, CDR2 FQGNSA. There are 15 residues in the CDR3. CDR3 in amino acids: CASSIQGDWNSPLHF. CDR3 coding DNA: TGTGCCAGCAGCATACAGGGGGATTGGAATTCACCCCTCCACTTT. Full variable domain (rest looked up from reference TRBV7-2 and TRBJ1-6): GAGVSQSPSNKVTEKGKDVELRCDPISGHTALYWYRQSLGQGLEFLIYFQGNSAPDKSGLPSDRFSAERTGGSVSTLTIQRTQQEDSAVYLCASSIQGDWNSPLHFGNGTRLTVT.

The chain links TRBV5-1 to TRBJ1-1, with TRBD1 matching 8 bases. Trimming at V came to 3 bases and at J to 0 bases, leaving 4 bases not matched to a gene. There are 15 residues in the CDR3. CDR1 SGHRS and CDR2 YFSETQ come from the germline V gene. The CDR3: CASSSSQGVNTEAFF. As DNA, the CDR3 is TGCGCCAGCAGCTCGTCACAGGGGGTGAACACTGAAGCTTTCTTT.

The V gene is TRBV6-5, the J gene TRBJ2-7; 7 nucleotides match TRBD1. Losses at the gene ends were 2 bases for V and 0 bases for J; bases not matched to a gene: 7. Germline V lookup: CDR1 MNHEY, CDR2 SVGAGI. The CDR3 runs to 16 residues. The CDR3 loop reads CASSYGTASNSYEQYF. The DNA of the CDR3 is TGTGCCAGCAGTTACGGGACAGCTTCCAACTCCTACGAGCAGTACTTC.